This T cell receptor beta chain stems from a study of blood T cell repertoires in COVID-19. Study-wide context: Sites across the United States, Italy and Spain contributed samples from acute and convalescent COVID-19. Nucleic acid was either cDNA or gDNA, and it came from T cells, B-cell-depleted T cells, or PBMCs.

The CDR3 runs to 18 residues. The V gene's germline CDR1 is MNHEY and CDR2 SVGEGT. The V gene end was trimmed by 6 bases and the J gene end by 0 bases; junction bases not matched to a gene: 11. In the source study's methods: Amplification of reference gene primers was used by the study to estimate nucleated cell counts. The assay was immunoSEQ multiplex PCR, and TCRdb's table has in-frame clones only and misses some. V, J and clone size derive from that table, while D and trimming were established from the DNA sequence. The table has some 700,000 clones, about 87% seen once. The source material was peripheral blood. The chain combines TRBV6-2 or TRBV6-3 with TRBJ2-6; 7 bases fit TRBD1. The receptor was derived from a woman aged 18-30 years with acute or convalescent COVID-19. The CDR3 DNA sequence: TGTGCCAGCAGCTTACTCCGGGACAGTGGCTCTGGGGCCAACGTCCTGACTTTC. Protein: CASSLLRDSGSGANVLTF.